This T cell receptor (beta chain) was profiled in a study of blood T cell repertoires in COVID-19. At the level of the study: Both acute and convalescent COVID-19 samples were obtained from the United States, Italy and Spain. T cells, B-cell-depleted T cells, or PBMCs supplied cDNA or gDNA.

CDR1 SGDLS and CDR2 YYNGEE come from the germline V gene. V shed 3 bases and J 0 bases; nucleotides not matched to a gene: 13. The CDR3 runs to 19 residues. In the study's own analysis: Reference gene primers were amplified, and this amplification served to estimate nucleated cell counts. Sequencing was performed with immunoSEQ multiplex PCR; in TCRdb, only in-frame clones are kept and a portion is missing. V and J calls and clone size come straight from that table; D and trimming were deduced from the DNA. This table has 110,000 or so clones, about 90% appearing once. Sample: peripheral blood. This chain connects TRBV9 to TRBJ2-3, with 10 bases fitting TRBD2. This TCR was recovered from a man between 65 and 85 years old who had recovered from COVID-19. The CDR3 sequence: CASSAFPGLACPSTDTQYF. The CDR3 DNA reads TGTGCCAGCAGCGCGTTCCCGGGACTAGCGTGTCCTAGCACAGATACGCAGTATTTT.